The T cell receptor beta chain described here comes from a study of regulatory T cells in long-lasting Graves disease. As for the study in general: Disease was considered persistent Graves' disease after over 5 years of antithyroid drugs (with positive TSH receptor antibodies).

To make TCR beta libraries, researchers used iRepertoire HTBI primers and Arm-PCR of CDR3 regions. Each CDR3 protein gets one entry after TCRdb re-called the multiplex PCR reads with MiXCR. The table includes hundreds of thousands of distinct CDR3 sequences, 20% to 25% detected once. The CDR3 loop spans 16 amino acids. V was shortened by 4 bases and J by 3 bases, with 18 bases between the two germline ends. Per the germline V gene, CDR1 is KGHSH and CDR2 is LQKENI. The time point was: persistent/refractory GD, antithyroid drugs over 5 years with positive TRAb. Researchers made the TCR library from RNA that was extracted from PBMCs. One endocrinology department in Xi'an, China, was where patients came from. This clonotype was picked up a small number of times.

The sample here was peripheral blood mononuclear cells (PBMCs), taken when the disease was refractory, from a patient treated with antithyroid drugs. This clonotype originated in a female donor with Graves disease. The chain carries TRBV18 and TRBJ1-2, with a tentative D call TRBD1 (6 bases). The CDR3 sequence is CASSLGPGGFDYGYTF. The CDR3 DNA follows: TGTGCCAGCTCACTCGGCCCGGGGGGCTTCGACTATGGCTACACCTTC.